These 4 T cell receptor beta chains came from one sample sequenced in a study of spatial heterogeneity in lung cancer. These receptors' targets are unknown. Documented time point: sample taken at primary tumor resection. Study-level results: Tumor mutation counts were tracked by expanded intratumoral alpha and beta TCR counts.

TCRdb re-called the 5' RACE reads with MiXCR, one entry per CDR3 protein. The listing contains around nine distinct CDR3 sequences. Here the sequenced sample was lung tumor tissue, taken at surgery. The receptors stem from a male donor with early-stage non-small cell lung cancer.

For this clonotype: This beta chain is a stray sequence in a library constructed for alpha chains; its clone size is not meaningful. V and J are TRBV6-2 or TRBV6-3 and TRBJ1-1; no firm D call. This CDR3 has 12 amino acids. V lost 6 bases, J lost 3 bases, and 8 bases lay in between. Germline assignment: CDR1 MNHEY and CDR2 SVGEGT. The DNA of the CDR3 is TGTGCCAGCAGGGAAGAATACACTGAAGCTTTCTTT. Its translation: CASREEYTEAFF.

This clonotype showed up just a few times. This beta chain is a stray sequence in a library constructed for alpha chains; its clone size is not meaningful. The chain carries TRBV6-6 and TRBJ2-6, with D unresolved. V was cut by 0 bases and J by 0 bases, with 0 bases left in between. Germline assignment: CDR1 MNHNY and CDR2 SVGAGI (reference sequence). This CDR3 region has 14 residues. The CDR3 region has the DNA TGTGCCAGCAGTTACTCCTCTGGGGCCAACGTCCTGACTTTC. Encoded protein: CASSYSSGANVLTF.

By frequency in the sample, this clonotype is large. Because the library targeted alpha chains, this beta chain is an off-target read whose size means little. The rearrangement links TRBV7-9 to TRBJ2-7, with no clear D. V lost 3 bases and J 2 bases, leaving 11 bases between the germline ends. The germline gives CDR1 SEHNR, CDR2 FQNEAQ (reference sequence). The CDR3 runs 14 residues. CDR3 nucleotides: TGTGCCAGCAGCTTGATTGGTCAGGCCTACGAGCAGTACTTC. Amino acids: CASSLIGQAYEQYF.

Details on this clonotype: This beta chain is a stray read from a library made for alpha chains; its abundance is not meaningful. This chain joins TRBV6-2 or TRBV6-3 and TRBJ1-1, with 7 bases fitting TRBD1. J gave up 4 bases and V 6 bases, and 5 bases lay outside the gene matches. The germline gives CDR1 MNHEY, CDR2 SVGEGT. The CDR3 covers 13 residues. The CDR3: CASSRQGSTEAFF. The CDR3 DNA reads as TGTGCCAGCAGCAGACAGGGTAGCACTGAAGCTTTCTTT.